A single sample is the source of the 14 T cell receptor beta chains below, sequenced in a study of blood T cell repertoires in COVID-19. TCRdb keeps only in-frame clones here, not all; method: immunoSEQ multiplex PCR. Here the sample spans about 190,000 clones, approximately 88% being singletons. Specimen: peripheral blood. Receptors originate from a woman aged 25 to 39 with acute or convalescent COVID-19.

V usage is TRBV30 and J usage is TRBJ2-1; the D is unclear. Germline lookup yields CDR1 GTSNPN and CDR2 SVGIG (reference sequence). V shed 7 bases and J shed 7 bases, with 2 bases lying between them. The CDR3 is made up of 8 amino acids. The CDR3 DNA is TGTGCCTCGAATGAGCAGTTCTTC. Residues: CASNEQFF.

V and J are TRBV5-1 and TRBJ1-2, with D hard to call. CDR1 and CDR2 (germline): SGHRS, YFSETQ. Trimming took off 5 bases at V and 9 bases at J, with 17 bases between the two ends. This CDR3 is built from 13 residues. CDR3 in amino acids: CASSNLGDWSYTF. CDR3 nucleotide sequence: TGCGCCAGCAGTAATCTCGGGGATTGGAGCTACACCTTC.

This chain uses TRBV14 with TRBJ2-1; no definite D call. Germline CDR1 reads SGHDN; CDR2 reads FVKESK. The CDR3 contains 13 residues. V was clipped by 6 bases and J by 3 bases, with 9 bases between them. CDR3 residues: CASSSDLYNEQFF. CDR3 DNA: TGTGCCAGCAGTAGTGATCTCTACAATGAGCAGTTCTTC.

This chain uses TRBV10-3 with TRBJ2-7; 9 positions agree with TRBD2. V shed 6 bases and J 7 bases; nucleotides not matched to a gene: 7. Germline V lookup: CDR1 ENHRY, CDR2 SYGVKD. The CDR3 has 13 amino acids. The CDR3 sequence is CAIRRGGGSEQYF. As DNA, the CDR3 is TGTGCCATCAGGCGCGGGGGGGGGAGTGAGCAGTACTTC.

The chain links TRBV7-2 to TRBJ1-2; D unresolved. Trimming cost V 4 bases and J 4 bases, with 28 bases left between them. Germline V gene data show CDR1 as SGHTA and CDR2 as FQGNSA. This CDR3 contains 19 residues. As DNA, the CDR3 is TGTGCCAGCAGCTCTGTCCCTCCGGGGAGAGGGCGGCGGTTCTATGGCTACACCTTC. Translated: CASSSVPPGRGRRFYGYTF.

The chain uses TRBV7-9 and TRBJ1-6; the D is unclear. From germline, CDR1 is SEHNR and CDR2 FQNEAQ (reference sequence). V lost 1 base and J lost 10, with 8 bases in between. The CDR3 runs 13 residues. The CDR3 DNA reads TGTGCCAGCAGCTTAGAGACGGGGTCACCCCTCCACTTT. Translation gives CASSLETGSPLHF. Filled out from reference TRBV7-9 and TRBJ1-6, the complete variable domain reads DTGVSQNPRHKITKRGQNVTFRCDPISEHNRLYWYRQTLGQGPEFLTYFQNEAQLEKSRLLSDRFSAERPKGSFSTLEIQRTEQGDSAMYLCASSLETGSPLHFGNGTRLTVT.

J is TRBJ1-4 and V is TRBV5-5, with TRBD1 as a possible D gene (5 bases). Germline V lookup: CDR1 SGHKS, CDR2 YYEKEE (reference sequence). V was cut by 0 bases and J by 6 bases, with 15 bases left in between. The length of the CDR3 is 16 residues. The CDR3 DNA reads as TGTGCCAGCAGCTTGGGTATCGGGGGTGTCTATGAAAAACTGTTTTTT. Translation: CASSLGIGGVYEKLFF.

This clone was found once. This chain joins TRBV28 and TRBJ2-1; TRBD1 agrees at 9 bases. V lost 2 bases and J lost 9; bases outside the gene matches: 8. The CDR3 sequence is 15 residues long. Germline V gene sequence: CDR1 MDHEN, CDR2 SYDVKM. The CDR3 DNA reads as TGTGCCAGCAGTTTAGGACAGGGGACAATGGGTGAGCAGTTCTTC. Translating gives CASSLGQGTMGEQFF.

This clone was seen a single time. The genes are TRBV6-5 and TRBJ1-4, with D maybe TRBD1 (6 bases). The CDR3 is 16 residues long. Trimming cost V 0 bases and J 10 bases, with 18 bases left between them. Per germline, CDR1 MNHEY and CDR2 SVGAGI. CDR3 region: CASSYSPFRGGGKLFF. In nucleotides, the CDR3 is TGTGCCAGCAGTTACTCGCCTTTCAGGGGAGGGGGAAAACTGTTTTTT.

The rearrangement links TRBV2 to TRBJ1-4; 8 bases are shared with TRBD1. Looked up from germline, CDR1 is SNHLY and CDR2 is FYNNEI. Trimming removed 6 bases from V and 2 bases from J; junction bases left unmatched: 5. The length of the CDR3 is 15 residues. The CDR3 DNA reads as TGTGCCAGCAGGCGCGACAGGGGCACTAATGAAAAACTGTTTTTT. Translating gives CASRRDRGTNEKLFF.

Only a few counts were recorded for this clone. V is TRBV28 and J is TRBJ1-2; 8 nucleotides match TRBD1. V trimming: 4 bases; J trimming: 6 bases; junction bases outside the gene matches: 10. Germline CDR1 reads MDHEN; CDR2 reads SYDVKM. CDR3 length equals 15 residues. DNA of the CDR3: TGTGCCAGCAGTTGGGGCTTACAGGGGGGAGATGGCTACACCTTC. The encoded protein is CASSWGLQGGDGYTF.

The chain recombines TRBV7-9 with TRBJ1-5; D is unclear. Germline CDR1 and CDR2: SEHNR and FQNEAQ (reference sequence). This CDR3 region has 12 residues. The V end was cut by 1 base, the J end by 7 bases, with 5 bases between. The CDR3 DNA reads TGTGCCAGCAGCTTAGGAGTCCAGCCCCAGCATTTT. It yields the protein CASSLGVQPQHF.

J is TRBJ1-5 and V is TRBV27; tentatively, D is TRBD1 (6 bases). Per germline, CDR1 MNHEY and CDR2 SMNVEV (reference sequence). The CDR3 contains 14 residues. V lost 4 bases and J 6 bases, leaving 13 bases between the germline ends. The CDR3 here is CASSSLRGGQPQHF. In DNA form, the CDR3 reads TGTGCCAGCAGTTCCCTTAGGGGGGGTCAGCCCCAGCATTTT.

The chain carries TRBV7-9 and TRBJ1-2; D ambiguous. The germline V gene has CDR1 SEHNR and CDR2 FQNEAQ (reference sequence). V was cut by 0 bases and J by 6 bases, with 8 bases left in between. The CDR3 length is 13 residues. CDR3 sequence (DNA): TGTGCCAGCAGCTTAGCCGGGGATCATGGCTACACCTTC. Its translation is CASSLAGDHGYTF.